This is a list of T cell receptor beta chains from one sample in a study of Graves' ophthalmopathy and Graves' hyperthyroidism. TCRdb re-derived calls from the multiplex PCR reads in MiXCR, one entry per CDR3 protein. The top ten hold about 6.6% of the sample, which has hundreds of thousands of distinct CDR3 sequences, 22% seen once. Specimen: peripheral blood. The origin of the receptors is a young woman with stable Graves' hyperthyroidism. Some clones in this sample may be carry-over from other donors' samples. The CDR3 runs from the conserved cysteine through the conserved F or W. Each record gives: J gene, V gene, D gene, clone size, CDR3 DNA, CDR3 protein. D genes are given only for firm matches. Size is stated for part of the rows, as once, few or many counts, or as a class when the clone is expanded.

TRBJ1-2,TRBV7-2,NA,many,TGTGCCAGCAGCTTGCGGGAGGAGCCCTATGGCTACACCTTC,CASSLREEPYGYTF
TRBJ2-7,TRBV7-3,TRBD2,many,TGTGCCAGCAGCTTATTTCCGGGAGGGCCATACGAGCAGTACTTC,CASSLFPGGPYEQYF
TRBJ1-1,TRBV10-3,NA,many,TGTGCCATCAGTATAGGGGTCGGTGAAGCTTTCTTT,CAISIGVGEAFF
TRBJ2-5,TRBV3-1,TRBD1,NA,TGTGCCAGCAGCCACCAACGACAGGGGCTGGGGATCCAGTACTTC,CASSHQRQGLGIQYF
TRBJ2-7,TRBV6-1,TRBD1,NA,TGTGCCAGCAGTGAAATTGGGACAGGGTACTACGAGCAGTACTTC,CASSEIGTGYYEQYF
TRBJ1-1,TRBV18,TRBD1,NA,TGTGCCAGCTCAAGTCCCCAGGGGGGCACTGAAGCTTTCTTT,CASSSPQGGTEAFF
TRBJ1-2,TRBV10-3,NA,many,TGTGCCATCAGTGAATCGGGGGGGGACTATGGCTACACCTTC,CAISESGGDYGYTF
TRBJ2-2,TRBV9,TRBD2,NA,TGTGCCAGCAGCGTTGGAGCGGGGGGCCGGGACGGGGAGCTGTTTTTT,CASSVGAGGRDGELFF
TRBJ2-7,TRBV27,TRBD2,many,TGTGCCAGCAGTTTTAGCGGGGGGACCGGGGAGCAGTACTTC,CASSFSGGTGEQYF
TRBJ2-7,TRBV2,TRBD2,many,TGTGCCAGCACCCCGACTAGCGGGAGTTCGGGCGAGCAGTACTTC,CASTPTSGSSGEQYF
TRBJ1-1,TRBV5-1,NA,many,TGCGCCAGCAGCTTGGCCGGCGTCACTGAAGCTTTCTTT,CASSLAGVTEAFF
TRBJ2-5,TRBV4-3,TRBD2,NA,TGCGCCAGCAGCCAAGATCAGGCGGGAGGGCCCGGGGAGACCCAGTACTTC,CASSQDQAGGPGETQYF
TRBJ2-5,TRBV30,NA,many,TGTGCCTGGAGTGTTAAGGGGTCACGGGGAGAGACCCAGTACTTC,CAWSVKGSRGETQYF
TRBJ1-1,TRBV6-2/TRBV6-3,TRBD1,many,TGTGCCAGCAGTTACGGGACAGACTTCCCCATGAACACTGAAGCTTTCTTT,CASSYGTDFPMNTEAFF
TRBJ2-7,TRBV12-3/TRBV12-4,NA,NA,TGTGCCAGCAGTTTGGGAGGGACAGTGGCTTCCGAGCAGTACTTC,CASSLGGTVASEQYF
TRBJ2-7,TRBV11-2,NA,many,TGTGCCAGCGGAAACAGTGGGTACGAGCAGTACTTC,CASGNSGYEQYF
TRBJ2-7,TRBV2,TRBD2,many,TGTGCCAGCAGTGAAATGCCTAGCGGGGGTCCCTTCTACGAGCAGTACTTC,CASSEMPSGGPFYEQYF
TRBJ1-2,TRBV20-1,NA,NA,TGCAGTGCTAGTGAGGGATCTGGCTACACCTTC,CSASEGSGYTF
TRBJ2-7,TRBV28,TRBD2,many,TGTGCCAGCAGTTCCATCCGGGCGGGGGCCTACGAGCAGTACTTC,CASSSIRAGAYEQYF
TRBJ1-1,TRBV10-3,NA,many,TGTGCCATCAGTGAAAAGGGGAACACTGAAGCTTTCTTT,CAISEKGNTEAFF
TRBJ1-1,TRBV6-5,NA,many,TGTGCCAGCAGTTGGGGGCCAGGAGAAGCTTTCTTT,CASSWGPGEAFF
TRBJ2-7,TRBV15,NA,NA,TGTGCCACCAGCACCGAAAGGTGGGACGAGCAGTACTTC,CATSTERWDEQYF
TRBJ2-5,TRBV11-2,TRBD2,many,TGTGCCAGCAGCGTCGGACTAGCGGGAGGATCGGGGACCCAGTACTTC,CASSVGLAGGSGTQYF
TRBJ1-2,TRBV7-2,NA,many,TGTGCCAGCAGCCCTCAACGCGAAATAGTGGGCTACACCTTC,CASSPQREIVGYTF
TRBJ1-1,TRBV10-3,NA,many,TGTGCCATCAGCGTCCAGGACAGGAACACTGAAGCTTTCTTT,CAISVQDRNTEAFF
TRBJ2-7,TRBV27,NA,NA,TGTGCCAGCAGCAAAGTACGTACAGGGCCCGAGCAGTACTTC,CASSKVRTGPEQYF
TRBJ1-1,TRBV7-9,NA,many,TGTGCCAGCAGCACCCTTACCGGGGGTTCCGAAGCTTTCTTT,CASSTLTGGSEAFF
TRBJ1-2,TRBV6-1,NA,many,TGTGCCAGCAGTGAATATGGGACGGACTATGGCTACACCTTC,CASSEYGTDYGYTF
TRBJ2-7,TRBV6-1,TRBD1,NA,TGTGCCAGCAGGGAGGTGACAGGGGGAATGGAGTACGAGCAGTACTTC,CASREVTGGMEYEQYF
TRBJ1-5,TRBV5-1,TRBD1,many,TGCGCCAGCAGCGGGACAGGGGAGGGCAATCAGCCCCAGCATTTT,CASSGTGEGNQPQHF
TRBJ1-5,TRBV12-3/TRBV12-4,NA,NA,TGTGCCAGCAGTTTAGTAAGGACACATCAGCCCCAGCATTTT,CASSLVRTHQPQHF
TRBJ2-5,TRBV2,NA,many,TGTGCCAGCCTAATCTGGGGGGACACCCAAGAGACCCAGTACTTC,CASLIWGDTQETQYF
TRBJ2-7,TRBV12-3/TRBV12-4,TRBD2,many,TGTGCCACCACGGTGCGGGGGGGCGGCGAGCAGTACTTC,CATTVRGGGEQYF
TRBJ2-7,TRBV20-1,TRBD2,many,TGCAGTGCTAGCGAACTAGCGGGGGGGCTCTACGAGCAGTACTTC,CSASELAGGLYEQYF
TRBJ2-7,TRBV28,NA,many,TGTGCCAGCAGTTTGTGGGGCGAGCAGTACTTC,CASSLWGEQYF
TRBJ2-3,TRBV20-1,NA,few,TGCAGTGCCCCCGGGGCGGTCACAGATACGCAGTATTTT,CSAPGAVTDTQYF
TRBJ2-7,TRBV28,NA,many,TGTGCCAGCATCCAGGCTAGCTCTCAACCCTACGAGCAGTACTTC,CASIQASSQPYEQYF
TRBJ2-2,TRBV9,TRBD2,many,TGTGCCAGCAGCGTAGTTAGTTTAGCGGGAGGAGCAACCGGGGAGCTGTTTTTT,CASSVVSLAGGATGELFF
TRBJ1-5,TRBV27,NA,NA,TGTGCCAGCAGTTTTGAAAGTGGAAATCAGCCCCAGCATTTT,CASSFESGNQPQHF
TRBJ2-5,TRBV7-9,NA,NA,TGTGCCAGCAGCTTAGTCTGGGGCCCGGAGACCCAGTACTTC,CASSLVWGPETQYF
TRBJ2-2,TRBV4-1,NA,NA,TGCGCCAGCAGCCAAGATGGGCAGCAGCTCCAGACGAACACCGGGGAGCTGTTTTTT,CASSQDGQQLQTNTGELFF
TRBJ2-7,TRBV28,NA,many,TGTGCCATCAACAATTCCTACGAGCAGTACTTC,CAINNSYEQYF
TRBJ1-2,TRBV19,TRBD1,NA,TGTGCCAGTAGTCCCCAGGGGCAGGGGGCTAACTATGGCTACACCTTC,CASSPQGQGANYGYTF
TRBJ2-7,TRBV10-3,TRBD1,few,TGTGCCATCAGAGGGTTGGGGGACAGTTACTCCTGCGAGCAGTACTTC,CAIRGLGDSYSCEQYF
TRBJ1-1,TRBV12-3/TRBV12-4,NA,NA,TGTGCCAGCAGTCCCCGGTGGGGTTTGACTGAAGCTTTCTTT,CASSPRWGLTEAFF
TRBJ2-7,TRBV10-3,NA,NA,TGTGCCATCAGTGACAGCTCCTACGAGCAGTACTTC,CAISDSSYEQYF
TRBJ2-5,TRBV20-1,NA,NA,TGCAGTGCCACGGGACCAAACCAAGAGACCCAGTACTTC,CSATGPNQETQYF
TRBJ2-2,TRBV7-9,NA,many,TGTGCCAGCAGGGACACCCCGAACACCGGGGAGCTGTTTTTT,CASRDTPNTGELFF
TRBJ1-6,TRBV7-9,TRBD1,many,TGTGCCAGCACCCTCAGAACAGGGGAATTACCCCTCCACTTT,CASTLRTGELPLHF
TRBJ2-7,TRBV28,TRBD1,NA,TGTGCCAGCAGACCCCAGGGGGCGCAAAGAGAGCAGTACTTC,CASRPQGAQREQYF
TRBJ2-5,TRBV5-1,NA,many,TGCGCCAGCAGCTTGTCTCGGAGGGAGACCCAGTACTTC,CASSLSRRETQYF